A selection of T cell receptor beta chains follows, all from one sample in a study of T cell repertoires in cytomegalovirus infection. The antigens these receptors bind are not known. TCRdb re-called the reads through MiXCR, storing one row per CDR3 protein. Of a few hundred thousand distinct CDR3 sequences listed, roughly a third are singletons. Material: cultured PBMCs, obtained from culture after CMV antigen stimulation. These receptors were obtained from a human donor in good health (CMV status not recorded). Some clones in this sample may be carry-over from other donors' samples. Both conserved end residues are part of each CDR3. Fields, in order: D gene, J gene, clone size, V gene, CDR3 DNA, CDR3 protein. The D gene is left open where the match is weak. Clone sizes are given selectively: once, few, many, or a class where the clone is expanded.

NA TRBJ2-7 NA TRBV28 TGTGCCAGCAGTTTAGAGACAGGAAGCTCCTACGAGCAGTACTTC CASSLETGSSYEQYF
TRBD2 TRBJ2-3 few TRBV27 TGTGCCAGCAGTTTATCGAGTCTAGCGGGGGCCACAGATACGCAGTATTTT CASSLSSLAGATDTQYF
TRBD1 TRBJ2-3 NA TRBV28 TGTGCCAGCAGCGGGACAGAGTCCACAGATACGCAGTATTTT CASSGTESTDTQYF
NA TRBJ2-7 few TRBV29-1 TGCAGCGTTCTCCTTCTTATTGACATCAGGGAGCAGTACTTC CSVLLLIDIREQYF
TRBD1 TRBJ1-1 few TRBV6-1 TGTGCCAGCAGTGATGTACAGGGGAGCACTGAAGCTTTCTTT CASSDVQGSTEAFF
TRBD2 TRBJ2-1 NA TRBV28 TGTGCCAGCAGTTTACGCCAAAAAACACTAGCGAGCAATGAGCAGTTCTTC CASSLRQKTLASNEQFF
TRBD2 TRBJ2-5 NA TRBV19 TGTGCCAGTAGTATGATTAGCGGGAGACCAGAAGAGACCCAGTACTTC CASSMISGRPEETQYF
NA TRBJ1-2 NA TRBV27 TGTGCCAGCCAAGTCTATGGCTACACCTTC CASQVYGYTF
TRBD1 TRBJ2-1 NA TRBV19 TGTGCCAGTAGTATGCTACAGGGGGGATACAATGAGCAGTTCTTC CASSMLQGGYNEQFF
NA TRBJ2-5 NA TRBV7-9 TGTGCCAGCAGCTCCCCCAGGTCGGAGGGGGCAAAGGAGACCCAGTACTTC CASSSPRSEGAKETQYF
NA TRBJ1-4 NA TRBV6-1 TGTGCCAGCAGTGAGCAGACAGGACCTCTTAATGAAAAACTGTTTTTT CASSEQTGPLNEKLFF
TRBD1 TRBJ2-7 NA TRBV4-3 TGCGCCAGCAGCCAATCCGGGACAGTCGGGTGGGAGCAGTACTTC CASSQSGTVGWEQYF
TRBD1 TRBJ1-1 NA TRBV12-3/TRBV12-4 TGTGCCAGTCGACAGGGAACTGAAGCTTTCTTT CASRQGTEAFF
TRBD2 TRBJ2-5 few TRBV30 TGTGCCTGGGGAGGGGGACTAGCGGGAAGAGAGACCCAGTACTTC CAWGGGLAGRETQYF
NA TRBJ1-2 NA TRBV4-3 TGCGCCAGCAGCCAAGATTCGGCAGGGGCTGGCTACACCTTC CASSQDSAGAGYTF
TRBD2 TRBJ2-3 few TRBV4-2 TGTGCCAGCAGCCAAGACACTAGCGGGAGGGCCGATGGGTCAGATACGCAGTATTTT CASSQDTSGRADGSDTQYF
TRBD2 TRBJ2-7 few TRBV19 TGTGCCAGTAGTCCAAGACTAGCGGGACACGAGCAGTACTTC CASSPRLAGHEQYF
NA TRBJ2-5 NA TRBV20-1 TGCAGTGCTGAAATAGTCGGGGAGACCCAGTACTTC CSAEIVGETQYF